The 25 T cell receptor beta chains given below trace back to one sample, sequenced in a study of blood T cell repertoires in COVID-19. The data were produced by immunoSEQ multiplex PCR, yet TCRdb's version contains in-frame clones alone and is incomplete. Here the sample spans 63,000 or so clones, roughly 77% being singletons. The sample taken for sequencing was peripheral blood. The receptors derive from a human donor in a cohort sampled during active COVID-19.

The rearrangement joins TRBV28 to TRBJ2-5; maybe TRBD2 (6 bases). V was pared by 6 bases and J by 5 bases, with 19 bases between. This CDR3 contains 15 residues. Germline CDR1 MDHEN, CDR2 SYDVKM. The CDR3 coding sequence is TGTGCCAGCAGCTCTTTGGAGGGAACGTGGGAGACCCAGTACTTC. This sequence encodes CASSSLEGTWETQYF.

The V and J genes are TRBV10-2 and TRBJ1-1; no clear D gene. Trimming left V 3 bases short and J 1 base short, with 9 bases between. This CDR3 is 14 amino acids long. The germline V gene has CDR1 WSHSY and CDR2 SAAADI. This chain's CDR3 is CASSEPRRNTEAFF. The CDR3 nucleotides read TGCGCCAGCAGTGAACCCAGGCGGAACACTGAAGCTTTCTTT.

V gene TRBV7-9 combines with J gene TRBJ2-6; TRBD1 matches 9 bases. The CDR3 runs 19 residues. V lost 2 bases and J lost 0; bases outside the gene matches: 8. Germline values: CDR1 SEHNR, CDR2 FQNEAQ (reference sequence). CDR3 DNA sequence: TGTGCCAGCAGCTTACCGCGGGGACAGGGTTTCTCTGGGGCCAACGTCCTGACTTTC. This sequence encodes CASSLPRGQGFSGANVLTF.

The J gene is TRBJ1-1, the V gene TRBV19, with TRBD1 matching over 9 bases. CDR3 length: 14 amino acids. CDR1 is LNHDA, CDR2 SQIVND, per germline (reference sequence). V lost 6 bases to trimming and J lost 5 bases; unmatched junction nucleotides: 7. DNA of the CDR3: TGTGCCAGTAGCAAAAACAGGGGGCTGACTGAAGCTTTCTTT. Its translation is CASSKNRGLTEAFF.

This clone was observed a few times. The DNA of the CDR3 is TGTGCCAGCAGTTTTGGACAGGCTAATGAAAAACTGTTTTTT. It is translated as CASSFGQANEKLFF. The chain joins TRBV27 to TRBJ1-4, with 7 positions matching TRBD1. CDR1 and CDR2 from the germline V gene are MNHEY and SMNVEV (reference sequence). The CDR3 covers 14 residues. With 3 bases clipped from V and 3 bases from J, the junction kept 1 base outside the gene matches.

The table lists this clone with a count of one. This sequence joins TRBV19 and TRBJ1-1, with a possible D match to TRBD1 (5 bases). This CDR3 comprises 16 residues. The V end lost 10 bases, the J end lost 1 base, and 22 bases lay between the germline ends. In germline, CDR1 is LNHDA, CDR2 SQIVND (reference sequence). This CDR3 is CAISGGGAGRNTEAFF. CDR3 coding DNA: TGTGCCATATCGGGAGGCGGTGCGGGACGGAACACTGAAGCTTTCTTT.

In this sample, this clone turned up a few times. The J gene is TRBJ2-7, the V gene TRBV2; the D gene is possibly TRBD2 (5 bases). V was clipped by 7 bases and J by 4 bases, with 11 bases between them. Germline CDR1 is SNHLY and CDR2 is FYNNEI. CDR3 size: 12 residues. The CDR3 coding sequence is TGTGCCAGCATTTTAGAGGGTTACGAGCAGTACTTC. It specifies CASILEGYEQYF.

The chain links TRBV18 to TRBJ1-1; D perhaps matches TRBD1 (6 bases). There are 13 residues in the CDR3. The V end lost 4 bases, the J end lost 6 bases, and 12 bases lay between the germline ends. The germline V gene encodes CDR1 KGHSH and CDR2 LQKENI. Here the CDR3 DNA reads TGTGCCAGCTCACGACAGGTCTGGGCTGAAGCTTTCTTT. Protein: CASSRQVWAEAFF.

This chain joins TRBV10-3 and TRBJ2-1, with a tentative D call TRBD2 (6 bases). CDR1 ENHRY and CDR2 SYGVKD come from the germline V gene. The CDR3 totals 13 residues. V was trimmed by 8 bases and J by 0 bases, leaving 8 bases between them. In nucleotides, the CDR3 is TGTGCCATCGGAGGGAGCTCCTACAATGAGCAGTTCTTC. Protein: CAIGGSSYNEQFF.

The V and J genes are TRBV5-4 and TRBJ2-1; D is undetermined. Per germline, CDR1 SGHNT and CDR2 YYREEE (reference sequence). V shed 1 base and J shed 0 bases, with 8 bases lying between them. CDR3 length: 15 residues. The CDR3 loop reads CASSLRLSSYNEQFF. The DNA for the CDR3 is TGTGCCAGCAGCTTGCGCCTAAGCTCCTACAATGAGCAGTTCTTC.

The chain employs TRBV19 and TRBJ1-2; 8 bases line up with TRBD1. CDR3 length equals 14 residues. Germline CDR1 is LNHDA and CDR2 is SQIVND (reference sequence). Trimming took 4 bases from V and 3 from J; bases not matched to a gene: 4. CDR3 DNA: TGTGCCAGTAGTACAGGGGGCTCCGACTATGGCTACACCTTC. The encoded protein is CASSTGGSDYGYTF. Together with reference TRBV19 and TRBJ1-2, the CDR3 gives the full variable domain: DGGITQSPKYLFRKEGQNVTLSCEQNLNHDAMYWYRQDPGQGLRLIYYSQIVNDFQKGDIAEGYSVSREKKESFPLTVTSAQKNPTAFYLCASSTGGSDYGYTFGSGTRLTVV.

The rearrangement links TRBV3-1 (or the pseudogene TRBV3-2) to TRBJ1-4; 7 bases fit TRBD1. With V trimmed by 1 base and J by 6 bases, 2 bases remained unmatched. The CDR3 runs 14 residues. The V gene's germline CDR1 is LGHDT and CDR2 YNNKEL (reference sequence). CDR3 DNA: TGTGCCAGCAGCCAAGCCGGGACAGATGAAAAACTGTTTTTT. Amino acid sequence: CASSQAGTDEKLFF.

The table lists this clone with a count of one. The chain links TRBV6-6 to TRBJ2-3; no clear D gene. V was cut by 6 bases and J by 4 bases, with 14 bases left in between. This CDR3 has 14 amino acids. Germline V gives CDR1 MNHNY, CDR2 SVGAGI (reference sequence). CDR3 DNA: TGTGCCAGCAGGTCGGCGTCAGCGTCAGATACGCAGTATTTT. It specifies CASRSASASDTQYF.

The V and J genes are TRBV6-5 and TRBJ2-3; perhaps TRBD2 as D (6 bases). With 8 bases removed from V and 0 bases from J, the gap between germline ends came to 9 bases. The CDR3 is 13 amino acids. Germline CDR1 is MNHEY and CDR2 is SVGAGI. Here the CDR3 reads CASLALSTDTQYF. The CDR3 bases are TGTGCCAGCCTAGCGTTGAGCACAGATACGCAGTATTTT.

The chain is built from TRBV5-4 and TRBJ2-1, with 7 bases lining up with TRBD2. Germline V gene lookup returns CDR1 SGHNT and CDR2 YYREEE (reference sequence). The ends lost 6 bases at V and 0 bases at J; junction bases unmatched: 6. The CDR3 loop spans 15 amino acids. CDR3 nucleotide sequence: TGTGCCAGCACCACGCCTAGCGGCTCCTACAATGAGCAGTTCTTC. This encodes CASTTPSGSYNEQFF.

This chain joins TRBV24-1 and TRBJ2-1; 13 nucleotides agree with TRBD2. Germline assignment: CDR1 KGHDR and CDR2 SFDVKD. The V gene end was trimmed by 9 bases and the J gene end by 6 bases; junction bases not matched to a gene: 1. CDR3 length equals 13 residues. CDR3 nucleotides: TGTGCCACCGGACTAGCGGGAGTCAATGAGCAGTTCTTC. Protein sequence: CATGLAGVNEQFF.

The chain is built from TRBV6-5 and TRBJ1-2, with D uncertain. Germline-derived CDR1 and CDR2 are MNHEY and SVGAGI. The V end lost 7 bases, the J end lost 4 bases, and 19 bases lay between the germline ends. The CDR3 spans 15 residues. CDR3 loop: CASTPLRTDVYGYTF. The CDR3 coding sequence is TGTGCCAGCACTCCATTACGTACAGACGTCTATGGCTACACCTTC.

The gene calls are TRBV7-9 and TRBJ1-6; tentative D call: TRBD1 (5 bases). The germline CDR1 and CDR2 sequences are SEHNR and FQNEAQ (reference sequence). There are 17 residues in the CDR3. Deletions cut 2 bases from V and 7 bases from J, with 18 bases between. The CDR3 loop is CASSLLQAFSPNSPLHF. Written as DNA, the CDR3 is TGTGCCAGCAGCTTACTACAGGCCTTTTCGCCGAATTCACCCCTCCACTTT.

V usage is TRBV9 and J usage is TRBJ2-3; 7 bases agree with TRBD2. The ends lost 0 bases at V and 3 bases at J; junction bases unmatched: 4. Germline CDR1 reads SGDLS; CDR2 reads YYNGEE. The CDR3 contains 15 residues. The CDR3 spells CASSVGEGHTDTQYF. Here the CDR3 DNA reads TGTGCCAGCAGCGTAGGGGAGGGCCATACAGATACGCAGTATTTT. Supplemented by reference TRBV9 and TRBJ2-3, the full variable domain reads DSGVTQTPKHLITATGQRVTLRCSPRSGDLSVYWYQQSLDQGLQFLIQYYNGEERAKGNILERFSAQQFPDLHSELNLSSLELGDSALYFCASSVGEGHTDTQYFGPGTRLTVL.

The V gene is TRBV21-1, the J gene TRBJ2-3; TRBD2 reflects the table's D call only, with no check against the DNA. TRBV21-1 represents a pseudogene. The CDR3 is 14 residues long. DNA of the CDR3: TGTGCCAGCAGCAAAGGGACTAGCACAGATACGCAGTATTTT. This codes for CASSKGTSTDTQYF.

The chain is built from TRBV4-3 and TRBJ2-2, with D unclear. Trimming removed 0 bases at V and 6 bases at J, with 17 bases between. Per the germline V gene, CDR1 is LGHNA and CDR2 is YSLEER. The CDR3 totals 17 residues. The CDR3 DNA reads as TGCGCCAGCAGCCAAGAGTGGTCCGAGGTAGCATCCGGGGAGCTGTTTTTT. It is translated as CASSQEWSEVASGELFF.

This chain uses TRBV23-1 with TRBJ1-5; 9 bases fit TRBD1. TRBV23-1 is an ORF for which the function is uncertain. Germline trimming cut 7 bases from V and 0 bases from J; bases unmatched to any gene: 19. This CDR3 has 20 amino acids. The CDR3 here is CASTQKEGQGGIYSNQPQHF. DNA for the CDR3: TGCGCCAGCACCCAAAAGGAGGGACAGGGTGGAATCTATAGCAATCAGCCCCAGCATTTT.

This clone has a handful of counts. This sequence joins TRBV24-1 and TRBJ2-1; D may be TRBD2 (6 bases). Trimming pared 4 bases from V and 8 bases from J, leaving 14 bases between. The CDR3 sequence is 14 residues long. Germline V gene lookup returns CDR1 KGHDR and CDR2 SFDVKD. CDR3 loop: CATSETLAFHEQFF. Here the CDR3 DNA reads TGTGCCACCAGTGAGACTCTAGCGTTCCATGAGCAGTTCTTC.

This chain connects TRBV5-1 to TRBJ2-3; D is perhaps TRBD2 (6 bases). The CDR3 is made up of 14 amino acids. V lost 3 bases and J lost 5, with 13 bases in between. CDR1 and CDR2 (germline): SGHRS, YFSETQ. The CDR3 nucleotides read TGCGCCAGCAGCTCCGCCTCGACTAGAGATACGCAGTATTTT. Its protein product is CASSSASTRDTQYF.

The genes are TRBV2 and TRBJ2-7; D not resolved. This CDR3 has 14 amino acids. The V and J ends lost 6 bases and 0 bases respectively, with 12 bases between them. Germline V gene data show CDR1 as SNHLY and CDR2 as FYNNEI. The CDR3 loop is CASRSGLVSYEQYF. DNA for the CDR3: TGTGCCAGCAGATCGGGTCTCGTCTCCTACGAGCAGTACTTC.